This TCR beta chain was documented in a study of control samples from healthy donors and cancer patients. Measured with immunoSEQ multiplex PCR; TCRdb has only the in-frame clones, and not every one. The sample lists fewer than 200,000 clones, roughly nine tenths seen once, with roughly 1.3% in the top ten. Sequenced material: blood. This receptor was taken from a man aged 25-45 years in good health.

CDR3 residues: CASGLAGQGLSYNEQFF. The CDR3 DNA sequence: TGTGCTAGTGGTTTGGCAGGACAGGGACTCTCCTACAATGAGCAGTTCTTC. The V and J genes are TRBV12-5 and TRBJ2-1, with 8 bases matching TRBD1. V shed 1 base, J shed 0 bases, and the junction held 5 bases outside the gene matches. Germline CDR1 is LGHNT and CDR2 is FRNRAP. The CDR3 contains 17 residues.